This T cell receptor beta chain was retrieved from a study of T-cell memory formation after mild COVID-19. Study background: Largely donor-specific TCR clusters were found.

TCRdb processed the 5' RACE reads anew with MiXCR; each CDR3 protein has one entry. This sample has about 400,000 distinct CDR3 sequences, with roughly 18% found just once. Germline values: CDR1 DFQATT, CDR2 SNEGSKA (reference sequence). This CDR3 is built from 14 residues. The ends were cut back, 1 base at V and 4 bases at J, with 13 bases in the middle. This clonotype was seen only a few times. The J gene is TRBJ1-1, the V gene TRBV20-1; tentatively, D is TRBD1 (6 bases). This clonotype was obtained from a man aged 18 to 30 who had mild COVID-19 (a few samples of this study predate the infection). Cell type and time point are not known. The sequenced material came from PBMCs or a T cell subset sorted from them (not recorded which). The CDR3 nucleotides read TGCAGTGCTAGAGGGGGGGCAGGGTCCACTGAAGCTTTCTTT. Encoded protein: CSARGGAGSTEAFF.